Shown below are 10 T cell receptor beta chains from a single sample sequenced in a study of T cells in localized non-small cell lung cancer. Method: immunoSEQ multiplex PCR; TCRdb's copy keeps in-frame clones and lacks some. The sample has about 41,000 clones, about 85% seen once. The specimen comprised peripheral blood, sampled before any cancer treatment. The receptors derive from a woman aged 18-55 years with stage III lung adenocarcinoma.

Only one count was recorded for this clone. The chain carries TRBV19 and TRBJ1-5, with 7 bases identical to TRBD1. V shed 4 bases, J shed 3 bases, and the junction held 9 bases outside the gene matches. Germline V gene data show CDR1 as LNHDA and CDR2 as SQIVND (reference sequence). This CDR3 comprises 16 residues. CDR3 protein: CASSTSPGQPNQPQHF. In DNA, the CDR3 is TGTGCCAGTAGTACGTCCCCGGGACAGCCCAATCAGCCCCAGCATTTT.

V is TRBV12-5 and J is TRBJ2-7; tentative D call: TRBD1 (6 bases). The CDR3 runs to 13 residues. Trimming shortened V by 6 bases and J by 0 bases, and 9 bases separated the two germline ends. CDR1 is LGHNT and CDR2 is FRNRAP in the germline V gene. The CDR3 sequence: CASGRQASYEQYF. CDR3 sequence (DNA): TGTGCTAGTGGCAGACAGGCCTCCTACGAGCAGTACTTC.

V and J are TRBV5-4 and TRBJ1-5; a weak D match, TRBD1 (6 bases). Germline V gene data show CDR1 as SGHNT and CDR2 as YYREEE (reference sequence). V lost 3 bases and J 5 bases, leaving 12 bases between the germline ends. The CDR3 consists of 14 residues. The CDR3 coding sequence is TGTGCCAGCAGCTCTCAGGGGAGGGATCAGCCCCAGCATTTT. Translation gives CASSSQGRDQPQHF.

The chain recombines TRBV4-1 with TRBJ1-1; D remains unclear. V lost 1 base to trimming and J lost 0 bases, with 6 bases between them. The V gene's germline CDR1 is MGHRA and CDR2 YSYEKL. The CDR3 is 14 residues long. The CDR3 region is CASSQVELNTEAFF. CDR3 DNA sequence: TGCGCCAGCAGCCAAGTGGAGCTGAACACTGAAGCTTTCTTT.

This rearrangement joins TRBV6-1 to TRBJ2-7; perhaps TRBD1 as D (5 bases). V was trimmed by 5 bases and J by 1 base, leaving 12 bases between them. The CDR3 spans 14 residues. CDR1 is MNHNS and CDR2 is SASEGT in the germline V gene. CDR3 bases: TGTGCCAGCAGTAAGGAGAGGACATCCTACGAGCAGTACTTC. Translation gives CASSKERTSYEQYF.

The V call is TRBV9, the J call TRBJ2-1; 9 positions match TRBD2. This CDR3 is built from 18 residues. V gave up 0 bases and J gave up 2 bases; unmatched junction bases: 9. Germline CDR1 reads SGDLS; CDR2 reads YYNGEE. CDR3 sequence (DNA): TGTGCCAGCAGCGTAGGATGGGGTAGCGGGGGTACCTACAATGAGCAGTTCTTC. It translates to CASSVGWGSGGTYNEQFF.

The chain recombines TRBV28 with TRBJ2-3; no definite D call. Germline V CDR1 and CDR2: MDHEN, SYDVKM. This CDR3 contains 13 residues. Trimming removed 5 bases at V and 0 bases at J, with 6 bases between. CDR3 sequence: CASSPASTDTQYF. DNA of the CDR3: TGTGCCAGCAGTCCCGCTAGCACAGATACGCAGTATTTT.

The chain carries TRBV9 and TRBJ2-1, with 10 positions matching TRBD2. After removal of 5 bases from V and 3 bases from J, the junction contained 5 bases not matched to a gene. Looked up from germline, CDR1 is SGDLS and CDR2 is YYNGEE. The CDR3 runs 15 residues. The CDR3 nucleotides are TGTGCCAGCAGGGCCGGGACTAGCGACTACAATGAGCAGTTCTTC. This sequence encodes CASRAGTSDYNEQFF. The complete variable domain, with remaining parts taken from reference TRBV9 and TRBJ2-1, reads DSGVTQTPKHLITATGQRVTLRCSPRSGDLSVYWYQQSLDQGLQFLIQYYNGEERAKGNILERFSAQQFPDLHSELNLSSLELGDSALYFCASRAGTSDYNEQFFGPGTRLTVL.

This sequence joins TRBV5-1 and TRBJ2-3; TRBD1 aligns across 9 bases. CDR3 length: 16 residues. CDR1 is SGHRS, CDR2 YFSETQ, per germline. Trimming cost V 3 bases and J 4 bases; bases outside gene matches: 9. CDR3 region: CASSSGTGGMADTQYF. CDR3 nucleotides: TGCGCCAGCAGCTCGGGAACAGGGGGCATGGCAGATACGCAGTATTTT. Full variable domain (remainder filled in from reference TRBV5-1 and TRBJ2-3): KAGVTQTPRYLIKTRGQQVTLSCSPISGHRSVSWYQQTPGQGLQFLFEYFSETQRNKGNFPGRFSGRQFSNSRSEMNVSTLELGDSALYLCASSSGTGGMADTQYFGPGTRLTVL.

The CDR3 sequence: CASSPWGGEQYF. The CDR3, as DNA: TGTGCCAGCAGCCCTTGGGGGGGCGAGCAGTACTTC. The chain carries TRBV7-9 and TRBJ2-7; 7 bases map to TRBD2. The CDR3 extends over 12 amino acids. V lost 5 bases, J lost 6 bases, and 4 bases stayed unmatched. Per germline, CDR1 SEHNR and CDR2 FQNEAQ (reference sequence).